Listed below are T cell receptor beta chains from one sample, sequenced in a study of blood T cell repertoires in COVID-19. The table came from immunoSEQ multiplex PCR; TCRdb's copy has only in-frame clones and leaves some out. There are approximately 35,000 clones in the sample; 85% to 90% occur only once, and approximately 5% lies in the top ten. The sample was peripheral blood. The receptors derive from a woman aged 70-85 years with active COVID-19. CDR3s include the opening cysteine and the closing phenylalanine or tryptophan. The D gene is left open where the match is weak. Not every row has a clone size; where given, it reads once, few, many or a size class.

CDR3nt,CDR3aa,j_gene,d_gene,v_gene,abundance
TGTGCCAGCAGCTTGTACGTCGGGACAGGGCTCTCCTATAATTCACCCCTCCACTTT,CASSLYVGTGLSYNSPLHF,TRBJ1-6,TRBD1,TRBV5-6,.
TGTGCCAGTAGTATTCGGGTCCAGCCCCAGCATTTT,CASSIRVQPQHF,TRBJ1-5,.,TRBV19,.
TGTGCCAGCAGCTTGGTCGGCAGGGCGGTAGGCTATGGCTACACCTTC,CASSLVGRAVGYGYTF,TRBJ1-2,.,TRBV5-4,.
TGTGCCAGCAGCTTAGCGAATCAGGGGTTGGCTAATGAAAAACTGTTTTTT,CASSLANQGLANEKLFF,TRBJ1-4,.,TRBV7-9,few
TGTGCCAGCAGCTTAGACCCCTCTGCGGGAGTTATGTACTTC,CASSLDPSAGVMYF,TRBJ2-4,TRBD2,TRBV11-2,few
TGTGCCAGCAGCTCCGGGGGGAAGGGTCGTGAGCAGTTCTTC,CASSSGGKGREQFF,TRBJ2-1,TRBD2,TRBV5-4,.
TGTGCCAGCAGCTTTGGGCTAGCGGGGGCTGATACGCAGTATTTT,CASSFGLAGADTQYF,TRBJ2-3,TRBD2,TRBV5-4,.
TGTGCCAGCAGTCAGGGGTATAGCAATCAGCCCCAGCATTTT,CASSQGYSNQPQHF,TRBJ1-5,.,TRBV27,.
TGTGCCAGCAGCTTAGCGGAGACAGGAGGCTACGAGCAGTACTTC,CASSLAETGGYEQYF,TRBJ2-7,.,TRBV7-8,.
TGTGCCAGCAGCTCTTTAGCGGGGAAACGGAATGAGCAGTTCTTC,CASSSLAGKRNEQFF,TRBJ2-1,TRBD2,TRBV7-9,.
TGTGCCAGTCGGACTAGCGGGACAGATACGCAGTATTTT,CASRTSGTDTQYF,TRBJ2-3,TRBD2,TRBV3-1/TRBV3-2,.
TGTGCCAGCAGCCAAGACCTTGGGGACAAACTCACTACCACAGATACGCAGTATTTT,CASSQDLGDKLTTTDTQYF,TRBJ2-3,.,TRBV14,.
TGTGCCAGCAGTTTGGGGGCAGTAGGCGGCTACACCTTC,CASSLGAVGGYTF,TRBJ1-2,.,TRBV6-6,.
TGTGCCAGCAGCCAAGTCCCTATGAGGACAGGGCAAAGGATGAACACTGAAGCTTTCTTT,CASSQVPMRTGQRMNTEAFF,TRBJ1-1,TRBD1,TRBV3-1/TRBV3-2,.
TGTGCCAGCAGTCGGGACCAGGGGCCGTCCGTCGCTGAGCAGTTCTTC,CASSRDQGPSVAEQFF,TRBJ2-1,.,TRBV6-2/TRBV6-3,.
TGTGCCAGCAGTAAGGGGGGGCTCTATGGCTACACCTTC,CASSKGGLYGYTF,TRBJ1-2,.,TRBV28,few
TGTGCCAGCGCAGAGGGGGCCTTGGGTGAGCAGTTCTTC,CASAEGALGEQFF,TRBJ2-1,TRBD1,TRBV2,.
TGTGCCAGCAGCCAAAAGACTTTTGGCGGGGGGACCAATGAGCAGTTCTTC,CASSQKTFGGGTNEQFF,TRBJ2-1,TRBD2,TRBV4-2,.
TGTGCCAGCAGCGAAGGGGTTGTAAACACTGAAGCTTTCTTT,CASSEGVVNTEAFF,TRBJ1-1,.,TRBV5-4,.
TGTGCCAGCAAGGACAGGGGATTGGGATACTATGGCTACACCTTC,CASKDRGLGYYGYTF,TRBJ1-2,TRBD1,TRBV2,.
TGTGCCAGCAGTGAGCTGACAGGGGTCACGGAGAGACGGTATTCACCCCTCCACTTT,CASSELTGVTERRYSPLHF,TRBJ1-6,TRBD1,TRBV2,.
TGTGCCAGCTCACCGTGGACAGACAATGAGCAGTTCTTC,CASSPWTDNEQFF,TRBJ2-1,.,TRBV18,.
TGTGCCTGGAGGGGGACTAGCGGCTACAATGAGCAGTTCTTC,CAWRGTSGYNEQFF,TRBJ2-1,TRBD2,TRBV30,.
TGTGCCAGCAGCGTGACACCAACCCAAGAGACCCAGTACTTC,CASSVTPTQETQYF,TRBJ2-5,.,TRBV9,once
TGTGCCATCAGTGAGGGGACACCGGTGACCTACGAGCAGTACTTC,CAISEGTPVTYEQYF,TRBJ2-7,.,TRBV10-3,few
TGCGCCAGCAGCTTTAGCGGCGGCGCGCAGTATTTT,CASSFSGGAQYF,TRBJ2-3,.,TRBV5-1,.
TGTGCCAGTTCCCTTGGGGTTATGGTGATCGGGGAAGAGACCCAGTACTTC,CASSLGVMVIGEETQYF,TRBJ2-5,.,TRBV19,.
TGTGCCAGCGGGGGACTAGCAAACAATGAGCAGTTCTTC,CASGGLANNEQFF,TRBJ2-1,TRBD2,TRBV4-2,.
TGTGCCAGCAGCTCGACGGACAGTTTAAATGAAAAACTGTTTTTT,CASSSTDSLNEKLFF,TRBJ1-4,.,TRBV5-4,.
TGCGCCAGCAGTGAGGTTCGGGTGGGGGAGCTGTTTTTT,CASSEVRVGELFF,TRBJ2-2,.,TRBV10-1,few
TGTGCCAGCAGCAGGACAGGGGGGGACACCGGGGAGCTGTTTTTT,CASSRTGGDTGELFF,TRBJ2-2,TRBD1,TRBV6-2/TRBV6-3,.
TGTGCCATCAGTGGGACCCCGCCGGGACAGGGGACGGCCGGGGAGCTGTTTTTT,CAISGTPPGQGTAGELFF,TRBJ2-2,TRBD1,TRBV10-3,.
TGTGCCAGCAGTTCCCCAGGGGCTCATAATGAAAAACTGTTTTTT,CASSSPGAHNEKLFF,TRBJ1-4,.,TRBV28,.
TGTGCCAGCAGTCCGGGCGCTAGCAGCAGGTTGGCTAATGAAAAACTGTTTTTT,CASSPGASSRLANEKLFF,TRBJ1-4,.,TRBV6-2/TRBV6-3,once
TGCGCCAGCAGCCAGGTAGTCACCCGGGAGGAGACCCAGTACTTC,CASSQVVTREETQYF,TRBJ2-5,.,TRBV4-1,.
TGTGCCAGCAGCCCCCGACAGGGTTCACCCCTCCACTTT,CASSPRQGSPLHF,TRBJ1-6,TRBD1,TRBV11-3,.
TGTGCCAGCAGCAGGGCGGGGGAGAAAGATACGCAGTATTTT,CASSRAGEKDTQYF,TRBJ2-3,TRBD2,TRBV7-6,.
TGCAGCGGTAGAGCGAATGAGCAGTTCTTC,CSGRANEQFF,TRBJ2-1,.,TRBV29-1,.
TGTGCCACCAGTGACCCAACCACTAGCGGGGACGAGCAGTACTTC,CATSDPTTSGDEQYF,TRBJ2-7,TRBD2,TRBV24-1,.
TGTGCCAGCAGCCCCCAGGAATCTGACACTGAAGCTTTCTTT,CASSPQESDTEAFF,TRBJ1-1,.,TRBV7-3,.
TGTGCCAGCAGCGTAGTGGACAATAATAATTCACCCCTCCACTTT,CASSVVDNNNSPLHF,TRBJ1-6,.,TRBV9,.